This T cell receptor (beta chain) was documented in a study of radiotherapy plus CTLA-4 blockade in lung cancer. Study-wide context: Objective responses were seen in 15% to 20% of patients, disease control in around 30%.

Notes on the study in general: Expansion of tumor-derived TCR clones was observed in blood after radiotherapy plus ipilimumab.

The germline V gene encodes CDR1 MNHEY and CDR2 SMNVEV (reference sequence). The V segment lost 6 bases and the J segment 4 bases; nucleotides outside the gene matches: 6. There are 14 residues in the CDR3. The study treated chemo-refractory metastatic non-small-cell lung cancer patients with focal radiation plus ipilimumab CTLA-4 blockade. Libraries were prepared by immunoSEQ multiplex PCR; TCRdb keeps only in-frame clonotypes and omits some of them. The data show tens of thousands of clones, with around 77% seen just once and more than 15% held by the top ten. This clone was found once. Its specificity is unknown.

V usage is TRBV27 and J usage is TRBJ2-7; 10 nucleotides agree with TRBD1. The specimen was peripheral blood, collected from a patient treated with radiotherapy plus ipilimumab. This sequence originates from a human donor with non-small cell lung cancer whose response to radiotherapy plus ipilimumab could not be evaluated. Some clones in this sample may be carry-over from other donors' samples. In nucleotides, the CDR3 is TGTGCCAGCAGCCCGGACAGGGGGGGGTACGAGCAGTACTTC. Amino acid sequence: CASSPDRGGYEQYF.